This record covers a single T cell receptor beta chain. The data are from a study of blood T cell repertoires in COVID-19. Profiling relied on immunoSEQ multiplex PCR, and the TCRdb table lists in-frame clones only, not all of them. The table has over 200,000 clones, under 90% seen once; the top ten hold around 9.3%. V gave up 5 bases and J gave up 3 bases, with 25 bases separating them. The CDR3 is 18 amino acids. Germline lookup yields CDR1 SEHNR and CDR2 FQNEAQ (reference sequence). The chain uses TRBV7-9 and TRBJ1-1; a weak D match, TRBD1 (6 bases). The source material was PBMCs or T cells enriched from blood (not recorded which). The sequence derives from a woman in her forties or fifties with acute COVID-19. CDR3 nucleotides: TGTGCCAGCAGCCAGTCGGATTCACAGGGTGACTTCGACACTGAAGCTTTCTTT. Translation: CASSQSDSQGDFDTEAFF.